These 21 T cell receptor beta chains were sequenced from one sample in a study of T-cell memory formation after mild COVID-19. A single record per CDR3 protein comes from TCRdb applying MiXCR to the 5' RACE reads. Counted here are approximately 290,000 distinct CDR3 sequences, 15% to 20% occurring once; the ten biggest clones make up 20% to 25%. The sample consisted of PBMCs or a T cell subset sorted from them (not recorded which). Every receptor here comes from a man between 18 and 35 years old who had mild COVID-19 (a few samples of this study predate the infection). Cell type and time point are not known.

This clonotype was recorded a few times. The CDR3 DNA reads TGTGCCAGCTGGGACAGGGGAGCTAACTATGGCTACACCTTC. It translates to CASWDRGANYGYTF. The chain has TRBV12-3 or TRBV12-4 and TRBJ1-2; TRBD1 agrees at 10 bases. This CDR3 has 14 residues. Trimming removed 8 bases from V and 0 bases from J; junction bases left unmatched: 3.

This clonotype showed up just a few times. J is TRBJ1-1 and V is TRBV15; 10 nucleotides agree with TRBD1. Unmatched junction bases numbered 7, after V lost 4 bases and J lost 5 bases. CDR1 and CDR2 (germline): LNHNV, YYDKDF (reference sequence). The CDR3 is 15 residues long. The CDR3 DNA reads TGTGCCACCAGCAACTCGGACAGGGGGAGAACTGAAGCTTTCTTT. It specifies CATSNSDRGRTEAFF.

The J gene is TRBJ1-1, the V gene TRBV20-1, with TRBD1 matching 8 bases. The germline V gene encodes CDR1 DFQATT and CDR2 SNEGSKA (reference sequence). Trimming removed 5 bases from V and 0 bases from J; junction bases left unmatched: 5. The CDR3 is made up of 14 amino acids. CDR3 loop: CSAGDRGLNTEAFF. DNA of the CDR3: TGCAGTGCTGGTGACAGGGGACTGAACACTGAAGCTTTCTTT.

This clonotype was recorded at least ten times. The V and J genes are TRBV18 and TRBJ2-6, with TRBD2 as a possible D gene (5 bases). The CDR3 loop spans 17 amino acids. V was clipped by 3 bases and J by 0 bases, with 12 bases between them. Germline V CDR1 and CDR2: KGHSH, LQKENI. The CDR3, as DNA: TGTGCCAGCTCACCGAGGGCAGCGACCTCTGGGGCCAACGTCCTGACTTTC. Translated, it gives CASSPRAATSGANVLTF.

The genes are TRBV7-8 and TRBJ1-1; tentatively, D is TRBD1 (6 bases). The CDR3 totals 16 residues. The germline V gene encodes CDR1 SGHVS and CDR2 FQNEAQ. Trimming left V 5 bases short and J 3 bases short, with 19 bases between. CDR3 amino acids: CASSPLSWGADTEAFF. CDR3 sequence (DNA): TGTGCCAGCAGCCCCCTATCATGGGGGGCGGACACTGAAGCTTTCTTT.

The chain has TRBV12-5 and TRBJ1-5; TRBD1 might be the D (5 bases). The germline CDR1 and CDR2 sequences are LGHNT and FRNRAP. This CDR3 region has 16 residues. V dropped 0 bases and J dropped 0 bases, with 9 bases sitting between them. The CDR3 region is CASGLVTGYSNQPQHF. Here the CDR3 DNA reads TGTGCTAGTGGTTTGGTCACAGGTTATAGCAATCAGCCCCAGCATTTT. Supplemented by reference TRBV12-5 and TRBJ1-5, the full variable domain reads DARVTQTPRHKVTEMGQEVTMRCQPILGHNTVFWYRQTMMQGLELLAYFRNRAPLDDSGMPKDRFSAEMPDATLATLKIQPSEPRDSAVYFCASGLVTGYSNQPQHFGDGTRLSIL.

This clonotype was counted only a few times. The chain links TRBV19 to TRBJ2-1; 15 bases fit TRBD2. The CDR3 covers 16 residues. CDR1 and CDR2 from the germline V gene are LNHDA and SQIVND (reference sequence). J lost 9 bases, V lost 5 bases, and 8 bases had no gene match. The CDR3 coding sequence is TGTGCCAGTAGTGGACTAGCGGGGGGGCCGTCCCTTGAGCAGTTCTTC. It specifies CASSGLAGGPSLEQFF.

This chain links TRBV15 with TRBJ2-7; perhaps TRBD1 as D (6 bases). Germline-derived CDR1 and CDR2 are LNHNV and YYDKDF (reference sequence). The CDR3 spans 12 residues. V was shortened by 3 bases and J by 6 bases, with 9 bases between the two germline ends. CDR3 DNA sequence: TGTGCCACCAGCAGCAGGGGCTTCGAGCAGTACTTC. The encoded protein is CATSSRGFEQYF.

This clonotype was observed a handful of times. The chain recombines TRBV6-2 or TRBV6-3 with TRBJ1-1, with D possibly matching TRBD1 (6 bases). Germline CDR1 is MNHEY and CDR2 is SVGEGT. V lost 2 bases to trimming and J lost 4 bases, with 11 bases between them. The CDR3 loop spans 14 amino acids. The CDR3 loop reads CASSYGGEVTEAFF. The CDR3 DNA follows: TGTGCCAGCAGTTACGGGGGCGAAGTCACTGAAGCTTTCTTT.

The chain employs TRBV7-2 and TRBJ1-6; D is unclear. The germline V gene has CDR1 SGHTA and CDR2 FQGNSA. The CDR3 has 15 residues. Trimming took off 1 base at V and 6 bases at J, with 10 bases between the two ends. The CDR3 protein is CASSLGPRGNSPLHF. As DNA, the CDR3 is TGTGCCAGCAGCTTAGGGCCTCGTGGTAATTCACCCCTCCACTTT.

The rearrangement links TRBV7-2 to TRBJ1-2; no firm D call. The CDR3 consists of 14 residues. Germline V lookup: CDR1 SGHTA, CDR2 FQGNSA. V lost 2 bases and J 8 bases, leaving 15 bases between the germline ends. The CDR3 protein is CASSLMTSPGGYTF. The CDR3 nucleotides read TGTGCCAGCAGCTTAATGACTAGTCCAGGCGGCTACACCTTC.

This clonotype was recorded a few times. The chain links TRBV6-4 to TRBJ2-3, with D hard to call. V was shortened by 2 bases and J by 0 bases, with 12 bases between the two germline ends. The CDR3 covers 16 residues. The germline CDR1 and CDR2 sequences are MRHNA and SNTAGT. CDR3 bases: TGTGCCAGCAGTGACCGGCCAGTATCTAGCACAGATACGCAGTATTTT. It yields the protein CASSDRPVSSTDTQYF.

The chain carries TRBV18 and TRBJ1-6; 7 positions agree with TRBD1. The CDR3 length is 15 residues. J gave up 3 bases and V 5 bases, and 4 bases lay outside the gene matches. Germline V lookup: CDR1 KGHSH, CDR2 LQKENI. CDR3 DNA sequence: TGTGCCAGCTCAGTCGGGACAGACTATAATTCACCCCTCCACTTT. It translates to CASSVGTDYNSPLHF. The whole variable domain, filled in from reference TRBV18 and TRBJ1-6, reads NAGVMQNPRHLVRRRGQEARLRCSPMKGHSHVYWYRQLPEEGLKFMVYLQKENIIDESGMPKERFSAEFPKEGPSILRIQQVVRGDSAAYFCASSVGTDYNSPLHFGNGTRLTVT.

V and J are TRBV4-1 and TRBJ2-7; no definite D call. Deletions cut 0 bases from V and 2 bases from J, with 11 bases between. This CDR3 contains 15 residues. Germline V gives CDR1 MGHRA, CDR2 YSYEKL. The CDR3 DNA is TGCGCCAGCAGCCAAGAGGAGAGAGAACCCTACGAGCAGTACGTC. This gives the protein CASSQEEREPYEQYV.

In this sample, this clonotype turned up many times. The rearrangement links TRBV5-1 to TRBJ2-5, with 11 bases aligning to TRBD2. Germline V gene lookup returns CDR1 SGHRS and CDR2 YFSETQ. The CDR3 covers 15 residues. After removal of 5 bases from V and 3 bases from J, the junction contained 6 bases not matched to a gene. CDR3 coding DNA: TGCGCCAGCAGGCCACCGGGACTAGCGGAAGAGACCCAGTACTTC. Its translation: CASRPPGLAEETQYF. The variable domain in full, completed from reference TRBV5-1 and TRBJ2-5, reads KAGVTQTPRYLIKTRGQQVTLSCSPISGHRSVSWYQQTPGQGLQFLFEYFSETQRNKGNFPGRFSGRQFSNSRSEMNVSTLELGDSALYLCASRPPGLAEETQYFGPGTRLLVL.

CDR3 bases: TGCGCCAGCAGCCAAGACCGCGGGGTGGGTGGCTACACCTTC. It specifies CASSQDRGVGGYTF. The V gene is TRBV4-1, the J gene TRBJ1-2; D remains ambiguous. CDR1 MGHRA and CDR2 YSYEKL come from the germline V gene. With 0 bases removed from V and 7 bases from J, the gap between germline ends came to 12 bases. The CDR3 runs 14 residues.

The chain combines TRBV13 with TRBJ2-1; 7 nucleotides match TRBD2. CDR1 PRHDT and CDR2 FYEKMQ come from the germline V gene (reference sequence). V gave up 0 bases and J gave up 2 bases; unmatched junction bases: 1. The CDR3 is made up of 15 amino acids. This chain's CDR3 is CASSLGRGAYNEQFF. The CDR3 DNA follows: TGTGCCAGCAGCTTAGGCCGGGGGGCCTACAATGAGCAGTTCTTC.

The V gene is TRBV10-3, the J gene TRBJ1-2; no firm D call. This CDR3 has 13 amino acids. Trimming stripped 4 bases from V and 8 bases from J, with 14 bases between. The germline V gene encodes CDR1 ENHRY and CDR2 SYGVKD. This CDR3 reads CAISAPALGGYTF. In nucleotides, the CDR3 is TGTGCCATCAGTGCCCCCGCCCTCGGCGGCTACACCTTC.

This clonotype appeared many times. V and J are TRBV6-2 or TRBV6-3 and TRBJ2-1; the match to TRBD2 covers 9 bases. The germline V gene has CDR1 MNHEY and CDR2 SVGEGT. The CDR3 has 15 amino acids. With 2 bases clipped from V and 7 bases from J, the junction kept 6 bases outside the gene matches. The chain's CDR3 is CASSYEVAGANEQFF. CDR3 bases: TGTGCCAGCAGTTACGAGGTAGCGGGGGCAAATGAGCAGTTCTTC.

This clonotype was recorded many times. The chain carries TRBV24-1 and TRBJ1-1; D not resolved. The CDR3 runs to 13 residues. Germline CDR1 is KGHDR and CDR2 is SFDVKD. Trimming pared 4 bases from V and 4 bases from J, leaving 9 bases between. The CDR3 here is CATSDRRSTEAFF. DNA for the CDR3: TGTGCCACCAGTGACCGGCGAAGCACTGAAGCTTTCTTT.

The chain couples TRBV7-3 to TRBJ2-3; TRBD2 agrees at 9 bases. In germline, CDR1 is SGHTA, CDR2 FQGTGA. The ends lost 5 bases at V and 0 bases at J; junction bases unmatched: 3. The CDR3 spans 15 residues. This chain's CDR3 is CASSASGASTDTQYF. The CDR3 nucleotides are TGTGCCAGCAGCGCTAGCGGGGCTAGCACAGATACGCAGTATTTT.